This is a list of T cell receptor beta chains from one sample in a study of CXCR3-negative and CXCR3-positive naive CD8 T cells. After re-calling the 5' RACE reads, TCRdb lists one entry per CDR3 protein, DNA absent. The sample has about 40,000 distinct CDR3 sequences. The sequenced material came from memory CD8+ T cells from blood. All receptors derive from a human donor in good health. Some clones in this sample may be carry-over from other donors' samples. The CDR3 runs from the conserved cysteine through the conserved F or W. For some rows the clone size is stated as once, few or many, or as a class when expanded; others skip it.

J | V | size | CDR3
TRBJ2-3 | TRBV24-1 | - | CATSDLKDSTDTQYF
TRBJ1-2 | TRBV29-1 | - | CSALGPDPPYFAF
TRBJ2-2 | TRBV4-3 | - | CASSQDVQGWAGELFF
TRBJ2-3 | TRBV7-6 | - | CASSDRTTDTQYF
TRBJ2-7 | TRBV4-1 | - | CASSQEERTTYEQYF
TRBJ2-3 | TRBV27 | - | CASSAPQWDTQYF
TRBJ2-7 | TRBV6-2/TRBV6-3 | - | CASIKGGDNYLEQYF
TRBJ2-1 | TRBV20-1 | - | CSARPHRQGSNEQFF
TRBJ1-5 | TRBV12-3/TRBV12-4 | - | CASSQTGVSNQPQHF
TRBJ1-4 | TRBV6-6 | - | CASSYLGSEFNEKLFF
TRBJ2-7 | TRBV4-3 | - | CASSQVGLAYEQYF
TRBJ2-2 | TRBV9 | - | CATRQGNTGELFF
TRBJ2-5 | TRBV20-1 | - | CSARDIGGGPPDRETQYF
TRBJ2-5 | TRBV7-6 | - | CASSLREWLETQYF
TRBJ1-1 | TRBV29-1 | - | CSVESLNTEAFF
TRBJ1-5 | TRBV20-1 | - | CSARHSTGHSNQPQHF
TRBJ2-7 | TRBV5-1 | - | CASSSGQGSDEQYF
TRBJ2-2 | TRBV20-1 | - | CSAGGSGSGYTGELFF
TRBJ1-6 | TRBV29-1 | medium-sized | CSVGDREGSPLHF
TRBJ2-3 | TRBV9 | - | CASSGDSGTQYF
TRBJ2-7 | TRBV29-1 | - | CSVSGTPSYEQYF
TRBJ2-1 | TRBV29-1 | medium-sized | CSDLSYNEQFF
TRBJ2-7 | TRBV7-2 | - | CASNNPGGIRHEQYF
TRBJ2-1 | TRBV7-2 | - | CASSLSGTGGFDGQFF
TRBJ1-2 | TRBV7-9 | - | CAIPTEINYGYTF
TRBJ1-4 | TRBV7-9 | - | CASSLTPSRATNEKLFF
TRBJ2-7 | TRBV12-2 | - | CATLPQGLSYEQYF
TRBJ1-1 | TRBV21-1 | - | CAIHRAPHTEAFF
TRBJ2-7 | TRBV7-9 | - | CASSSGREQYF
TRBJ2-3 | TRBV5-1 | - | CASSSVPGTAADTQYF
TRBJ2-7 | TRBV27 | - | CASSLRAAEYEQYF
TRBJ1-2 | TRBV7-2 | - | CASSLEGPAGYTF
TRBJ2-7 | TRBV19 | - | CASSPGTAYEQYF
TRBJ2-5 | TRBV4-3 | - | CASSHGWGAEETQYF
TRBJ2-5 | TRBV27 | - | CASRPLTGLETQYF
TRBJ2-7 | TRBV20-1 | medium-sized | CSALYVEPLLYEQYF
TRBJ1-4 | TRBV15 | - | CATSIKGQANEKLFF
TRBJ1-1 | TRBV7-9 | - | CASSPPGNTEAFF
TRBJ1-6 | TRBV20-1 | - | CSARVPEGLRKGDNSPLHF
TRBJ2-7 | TRBV12-3/TRBV12-4 | - | CASSLLTGPPYEQYF
TRBJ1-2 | TRBV29-1 | - | CSVEAGGDGYTF
TRBJ1-1 | TRBV4-3 | - | CASSQDYSMNTEAFF
TRBJ1-1 | TRBV29-1 | - | CSVEDRVGTEAFF